This TCR beta chain was identified during a study of blood T cell repertoires in COVID-19 (TCRdb year 2020). With respect to the entire study: Collaborator samples came from the United States, Italy and Spain and covered acute and convalescent phases of COVID-19. The samples were drawn from the first 160 participants of the ongoing ImmuneRACE study and from more than 1,000 subjects provided by 6 global collaborators. Nearly every sample came with metadata listing a de-identified subject ID, COVID-19 status, age in years and sex. Where available, HLA class I and class II types were taken from metadata supplied by the sample provider and were not determined by assay-based typing. The prospective study material was composed of cDNA or gDNA derived from T cells, B-cell-depleted T cells, or PBMCs. Subjects who had been exposed to COVID-19, were actively infected with it, or had recovered from it provided the deeply sampled blood TCRbeta repertoires that made up the dataset. The repertoires were released in a freely available public database intended as a resource for research on the immune response to SARS-CoV-2.

Overall results and qualifications from the work: The amount of clinical and demographic metadata varied by source and participant and was provided uncurated.

TCRbeta CDR3 regions were amplified from genomic DNA using the immunoSEQ Assay, a bias-controlled multiplex PCR. Per the original workflow: Nucleated cell counts per sample were estimated from amplification of reference gene primers within the assay. To quantify the absolute abundance of each unique TCRbeta CDR3 rearrangement, sequence reads were collapsed and filtered. For each sample, productive Simpson clonality was calculated as the square root of Simpson's diversity index over productive rearrangements. Drawn from immuneACCESS, this table holds only the in-frame rearrangements with V and J called that TCRdb kept. Clones are partly lost; checked studies trace under half to an unresolved V gene and leave the rest unexplained. Clone size and V and J calls were adopted from that table, with D and trimming inferred from the DNA. This sample comprises fewer than 250,000 clones, more than 70% of them detected only once. Together, the top ten hold around 2.8% of the sample.

In the case of this clone: Its antigen specificity is not known. Per-base quality was not reported, and no clone a single base away is much larger than it.

Taken from the germline V gene, the CDR1 and CDR2 loops are SNHLY and FYNNEI. The CDR3 runs 15 amino acids, cysteine and phenylalanine included. Only the CDR3 portion is preserved as DNA: 45 bases, with reading frame beginning at the first base. V is shortened by 3 bases, J by 1 base, and the region joining them spans 10 bases. Whole blood was collected in K2EDTA tubes by collaborating institutions according to the institutions' own protocols. For TCRbeta analysis, collaborators shipped samples in one of three forms: frozen whole blood, isolated PBMCs, or DNA extracted from either of those sample types.

The source material was peripheral blood. Recombination connected TRBV2 to TRBJ1-5; the D gene remains uncertain. The TCR originated in a woman in her sixties with acute or convalescent COVID-19. The DNA reads as follows: TGTGCCAGCAGTGAGGAGGTATTGAGCAATCAGCCCCAGCATTTT. Its translation reads: CASSEEVLSNQPQHF. Reference TRBV2 and TRBJ1-5 genes cover what lies past the CDR3, so the full variable domain is EPEVTQTPSHQVTQMGQEVILRCVPISNHLYFYWYRQILGQKVEFLVSFYNNEISEKSEIFDDQFSVERPDGSNFTLKIRSTKLEDSAMYFCASSEEVLSNQPQHFGDGTRLSIL.